This note documents a single TCR beta chain sequence. Its antigen has not been determined. No much larger clonotype is one base removed from it; base qualities were not supplied. The data belong to a study of shared T cell receptors in the human thymus listed by TCRdb under 2021. Broadly, across the study: The study examined how self-reactive, shared T-cell receptor alpha chains are generated in the human thymus.

Library preparation used the immunoSEQ multiplex PCR assay. What TCRdb holds here is the immuneACCESS table cut down to in-frame rearrangements. Part of the clones is not present; checked against another copy, under half of the missing clones reflect an unresolved V gene, and the others are unexplained. The sample table holds 55,000 to 80,000 clones, of which nearly 95% were seen once. 0.033% of the sample goes to the ten largest clones. CDR1 and CDR2 were assigned from the germline V gene as SGHVS and FNYEAQ. The CDR3 goes from the cysteine to the phenylalanine over 16 residues. The entry retains the CDR3 DNA only, 48 bases that are in frame from base 1. Trimmed from V: 5 bases; trimmed from J: 2 bases; junction bases lacking a gene match: 8.

The material sequenced was thymocytes. This clonotype was obtained from a human donor. The chain is encoded by TRBV7-6 joined to TRBJ1-5, with 8 central nucleotides matching TRBD1. The DNA sequence reads TGTGCCAGCAGCCTAGGCAGGGGGCAGGGCAATCAGCCCCAGCATTTT. Its protein product is CASSLGRGQGNQPQHF.